These T cell receptor beta chains were read from a single sample in a study of blood T cell repertoires in COVID-19. Sequenced by immunoSEQ multiplex PCR; TCRdb stores in-frame clones only, minus some. The data contain nearly 50,000 clones, under 90% of them seen just once; the ten biggest clones take up 2.6%. Specimen: peripheral blood. These receptors originate from a woman aged 80 or older with COVID-19, enrolled during active disease. CDR3s include the opening cysteine and the closing phenylalanine or tryptophan. D genes are given only for firm matches. For some rows the clone size is stated as once, few or many, or as a class when expanded; others skip it.

v_gene: TRBV28
j_gene: TRBJ1-5
d_gene: .
abundance: .
CDR3aa: CASSGAGGSNQPQHF
CDR3nt: TGTGCCAGCAGCGGGGCTGGAGGGAGCAATCAGCCCCAGCATTTT

v_gene: TRBV5-5
j_gene: TRBJ1-3
d_gene: .
abundance: .
CDR3aa: CASSLTVNSGNTIYF
CDR3nt: TGTGCCAGCAGCTTGACAGTAAACTCTGGAAACACCATATATTTT

v_gene: TRBV24-1
j_gene: TRBJ2-5
d_gene: TRBD1
abundance: few
CDR3aa: CATSDPRGQQETQYF
CDR3nt: TGTGCCACCAGTGATCCGAGGGGACAGCAAGAGACCCAGTACTTC

v_gene: TRBV2
j_gene: TRBJ1-5
d_gene: .
abundance: few
CDR3aa: CASNRASSNQPQHF
CDR3nt: TGTGCCAGCAACAGGGCCTCTAGCAATCAGCCCCAGCATTTT

v_gene: TRBV28
j_gene: TRBJ2-7
d_gene: TRBD1
abundance: .
CDR3aa: CASSDTPGQGAYEQYF
CDR3nt: TGTGCCAGCAGTGATACACCGGGACAGGGGGCTTACGAGCAGTACTTC

v_gene: TRBV5-6
j_gene: TRBJ2-5
d_gene: TRBD1
abundance: .
CDR3aa: CASSSRDRGKTQYF
CDR3nt: TGTGCCAGCAGCAGCCGGGACAGGGGAAAGACCCAGTACTTC

v_gene: TRBV27
j_gene: TRBJ2-5
d_gene: TRBD1
abundance: once
CDR3aa: CASSPGTGVVETQYF
CDR3nt: TGTGCCAGCAGTCCCGGGACAGGGGTGGTGGAGACCCAGTACTTC

v_gene: TRBV19
j_gene: TRBJ1-5
d_gene: .
abundance: .
CDR3aa: CASSIRGWNRSNQPQHF
CDR3nt: TGTGCCAGTAGTATAAGGGGCTGGAACAGGAGCAATCAGCCCCAGCATTTT

v_gene: TRBV2
j_gene: TRBJ2-1
d_gene: TRBD2
abundance: .
CDR3aa: CASSDPASGGFYEQFF
CDR3nt: TGTGCCAGCAGTGACCCCGCTAGCGGGGGGTTCTATGAGCAGTTCTTC

v_gene: TRBV28
j_gene: TRBJ1-5
d_gene: .
abundance: .
CDR3aa: CASSLTNRVNQPQHF
CDR3nt: TGTGCCAGCAGTTTGACGAACAGGGTCAATCAGCCCCAGCATTTT

v_gene: TRBV28
j_gene: TRBJ1-3
d_gene: .
abundance: .
CDR3aa: CASSSTATGLGNTIYF
CDR3nt: TGTGCCAGCAGTTCCACGGCTACAGGGTTGGGAAACACCATATATTTT

v_gene: TRBV19
j_gene: TRBJ2-2
d_gene: .
abundance: .
CDR3aa: CASKEFGGSGTGELFF
CDR3nt: TGTGCCAGTAAGGAGTTCGGGGGAAGCGGCACCGGGGAGCTGTTTTTT

v_gene: TRBV6-5
j_gene: TRBJ1-2
d_gene: .
abundance: .
CDR3aa: CASRAGARGYTF
CDR3nt: TGTGCCAGCAGGGCAGGGGCTAGGGGCTACACCTTC

v_gene: TRBV6-6
j_gene: TRBJ2-7
d_gene: .
abundance: .
CDR3aa: CASSPRQKRQYF
CDR3nt: TGTGCCAGCAGTCCCAGACAGAAGCGGCAGTACTTC

v_gene: TRBV7-6
j_gene: TRBJ1-1
d_gene: .
abundance: .
CDR3aa: CASSLEARLNTEAFF
CDR3nt: TGTGCCAGCAGCTTAGAGGCCAGGCTGAACACTGAAGCTTTCTTT

v_gene: TRBV10-1
j_gene: TRBJ1-2
d_gene: .
abundance: .
CDR3aa: CASSPDRGYGYTF
CDR3nt: TGCGCCAGCAGTCCTGACAGAGGCTATGGCTACACCTTC

v_gene: TRBV19
j_gene: TRBJ1-2
d_gene: .
abundance: .
CDR3aa: CASSISQGDLYGYTF
CDR3nt: TGTGCCAGTAGTATCTCACAGGGCGACCTCTATGGCTACACCTTC

v_gene: TRBV5-1
j_gene: TRBJ2-6
d_gene: TRBD1
abundance: .
CDR3aa: CASSSSKGQISGANVLTF
CDR3nt: TGCGCCAGCAGCTCCTCTAAGGGACAGATCTCTGGGGCCAACGTCCTGACTTTC

v_gene: TRBV15
j_gene: TRBJ2-1
d_gene: TRBD1
abundance: .
CDR3aa: CATSRPGQGANEQFF
CDR3nt: TGTGCCACCAGCAGACCGGGACAGGGGGCGAATGAGCAGTTCTTC

v_gene: TRBV27
j_gene: TRBJ1-1
d_gene: .
abundance: .
CDR3aa: CASNRGTEAFF
CDR3nt: TGTGCCAGCAATAGGGGGACTGAAGCTTTCTTT

v_gene: TRBV5-1
j_gene: TRBJ2-1
d_gene: .
abundance: .
CDR3aa: CASSWRTESYNEQFF
CDR3nt: TGCGCCAGCAGCTGGCGGACAGAGTCCTACAATGAGCAGTTCTTC

v_gene: TRBV20-1
j_gene: TRBJ1-2
d_gene: .
abundance: .
CDR3aa: CSAYVYGYTF
CDR3nt: TGCAGTGCTTATGTCTATGGCTACACCTTC

v_gene: TRBV6-5
j_gene: TRBJ1-2
d_gene: TRBD1
abundance: .
CDR3aa: CASSPVQGAGGYTF
CDR3nt: TGTGCCAGCAGTCCCGTCCAGGGGGCGGGTGGCTACACCTTC

v_gene: TRBV27
j_gene: TRBJ2-2
d_gene: TRBD2
abundance: .
CDR3aa: CASSLGREGTGELFF
CDR3nt: TGTGCCAGCAGTTTAGGGCGGGAGGGTACCGGGGAGCTGTTTTTT